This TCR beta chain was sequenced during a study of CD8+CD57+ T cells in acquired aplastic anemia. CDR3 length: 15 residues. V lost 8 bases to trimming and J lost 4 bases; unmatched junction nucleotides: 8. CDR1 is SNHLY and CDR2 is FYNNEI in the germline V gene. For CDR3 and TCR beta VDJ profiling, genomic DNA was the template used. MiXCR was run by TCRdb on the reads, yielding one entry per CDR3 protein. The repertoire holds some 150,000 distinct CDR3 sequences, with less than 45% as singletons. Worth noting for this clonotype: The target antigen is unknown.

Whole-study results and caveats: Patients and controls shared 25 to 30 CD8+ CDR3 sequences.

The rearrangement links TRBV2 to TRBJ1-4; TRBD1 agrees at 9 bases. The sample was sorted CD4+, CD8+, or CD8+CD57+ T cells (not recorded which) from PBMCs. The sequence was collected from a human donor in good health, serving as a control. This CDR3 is CASSRGQGDNEKLFF. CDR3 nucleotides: TGTGCCAGCTCACGGGGACAGGGTGATAATGAAAAACTGTTTTTT.